This passage covers 7 T cell receptor beta chains from one sample sequenced in a study of identical twins. One entry per CDR3 protein, called by TCRdb with MiXCR from the 5' RACE reads. The sample shows 600,000 to 800,000 distinct CDR3 sequences, over 20% of them seen only once. The same data also contributed to another study, on T cells expressing NK-cell markers.

Sequences were obtained from PBMCs. All receptors derive from a woman aged 18-35 years in good health.

Only a few counts were recorded for this clonotype. V and J are TRBV20-1 and TRBJ2-1, with TRBD2 identical over 9 bases. With 1 base clipped from V and 4 bases from J, the junction kept 5 bases outside the gene matches. There are 15 residues in the CDR3. The V gene's germline CDR1 is DFQATT and CDR2 SNEGSKA (reference sequence). The CDR3 protein is CSARGGTSLYNEQFF. CDR3 DNA sequence: TGCAGTGCTAGAGGCGGGACTAGCCTTTACAATGAGCAGTTCTTC.

This clonotype has more than one count but fewer than ten. J is TRBJ2-4 and V is TRBV7-9, with D possibly being TRBD2 (6 bases). Germline V gene data show CDR1 as SEHNR and CDR2 as FQNEAQ (reference sequence). V lost 5 bases and J lost 6, with 14 bases in between. This CDR3 is 14 amino acids long. The CDR3 DNA follows: TGTGCCAGCAGCCCAACTAGCCGGGGAAACATTCAGTACTTC. This sequence encodes CASSPTSRGNIQYF.

This clonotype was seen a handful of times. The chain carries TRBV4-3 and TRBJ2-3, with D possibly being TRBD1 or TRBD2 (5 bases each). In germline, CDR1 is LGHNA, CDR2 YSLEER. The V end was cut by 0 bases, the J end by 4 bases, with 17 bases between. The CDR3 consists of 17 residues. CDR3 region: CASSQEYRTLGSDTQYF. The CDR3, as DNA: TGCGCCAGCAGCCAAGAGTACAGGACTCTAGGATCAGATACGCAGTATTTT.

This clonotype was detected ten times or more. This chain uses TRBV9 with TRBJ2-1, with a weak D call TRBD2 (5 bases). The CDR3 is 16 amino acids. Germline CDR1 SGDLS, CDR2 YYNGEE. V was clipped by 3 bases and J by 4 bases, with 17 bases between them. The CDR3 DNA follows: TGTGCCAGCAGCGCCCGGACTGGAGAGAGGTACAATGAGCAGTTCTTC. Residues: CASSARTGERYNEQFF.

V usage is TRBV5-6 and J usage is TRBJ2-1, with 13 bases fitting TRBD2. CDR1 is SGHDT, CDR2 YYEEEE, per germline. The CDR3 covers 15 residues. Germline trimming cut 4 bases from V and 10 bases from J; bases unmatched to any gene: 8. The CDR3 sequence: CASSGGLAGVQEQFF. CDR3 bases: TGTGCCAGCAGCGGCGGACTAGCGGGAGTTCAGGAGCAGTTCTTC. The variable domain in full, completed from reference TRBV5-6 and TRBJ2-1, reads DAGVTQSPTHLIKTRGQQVTLRCSPKSGHDTVSWYQQALGQGPQFIFQYYEEEERQRGNFPDRFSGHQFPNYSSELNVNALLLGDSALYLCASSGGLAGVQEQFFGPGTRLTVL.

There are a few counts of this clonotype. The V gene is TRBV6-5, the J gene TRBJ1-1; no firm D call. V was trimmed by 0 bases and J by 3 bases, leaving 8 bases between them. The CDR3 totals 14 residues. CDR1 MNHEY and CDR2 SVGAGI come from the germline V gene. CDR3 protein: CASSYSTPDTEAFF. The CDR3 DNA sequence: TGTGCCAGCAGTTACTCCACCCCTGACACTGAAGCTTTCTTT.

This clonotype was observed a few times. This rearrangement joins TRBV6-1 to TRBJ2-5; perhaps TRBD2 as D (6 bases). CDR1 and CDR2 (germline): MNHNS, SASEGT. The CDR3 sequence is 15 residues long. The V end lost 6 bases, the J end lost 3 bases, and 17 bases lay between the germline ends. The CDR3 reads CASSGSGRGEETQYF. CDR3 DNA sequence: TGTGCCAGCAGCGGCTCTGGGCGGGGAGAAGAGACCCAGTACTTC.